Each of the 29 T cell receptor beta chains below was sequenced from the same sample in a study of T cell repertoires in cytomegalovirus infection. TCRdb reprocessed the reads with MiXCR, giving one entry per CDR3 protein. The profile covers fewer than 400,000 distinct CDR3 sequences, with roughly 20% appearing a single time and 7.5% to 9.5% taken by the ten largest. Sample: PBMCs. Every receptor here comes from a human donor in good health (CMV status not recorded). Some clones in this sample may be carry-over from other donors' samples.

The chain is built from TRBV2 and TRBJ1-2, with D possibly matching TRBD1 (6 bases). The germline V and J ends were trimmed by 6 bases and 6 bases, with 14 bases remaining between them. The CDR3 runs to 13 residues. CDR1 and CDR2 from the germline V gene are SNHLY and FYNNEI. The CDR3 DNA sequence: TGTGCCAGCAGACAGGACAGCGAAGATGGCTACACCTTC. It is translated as CASRQDSEDGYTF. Based on the CDR3 plus reference TRBV2 and TRBJ1-2, the full variable domain is EPEVTQTPSHQVTQMGQEVILRCVPISNHLYFYWYRQILGQKVEFLVSFYNNEISEKSEIFDDQFSVERPDGSNFTLKIRSTKLEDSAMYFCASRQDSEDGYTFGSGTRLTVV.

This clonotype was observed a few times. The chain carries TRBV6-2 or TRBV6-3 and TRBJ2-7; D is unclear. The CDR3 spans 14 residues. CDR1 is MNHEY, CDR2 SVGEGT, per germline. V was cut by 1 base and J by 0 bases, with 7 bases left in between. The CDR3 reads CASSYYGTSYEQYF. In DNA form, the CDR3 reads TGTGCCAGCAGTTACTACGGAACCTCCTACGAGCAGTACTTC.

Turning to this clonotype: Germline is not matched at one junction end, which may reflect a read error. This chain links TRBV12-3 or TRBV12-4 with TRBJ1-3; D is perhaps TRBD1 (5 bases). The CDR3 runs to 13 residues. CDR3 sequence (DNA): TGCGCCAGCAGCCGACCAGGGTCTGGCACCATATATTTT. Translating it yields CASSRPGSGTIYF.

The chain carries TRBV19 and TRBJ2-3, with 8 bases aligning to TRBD1. The CDR3 is made up of 14 amino acids. V dropped 5 bases and J dropped 2; count of bases not matched to a gene: 3. Germline CDR1 LNHDA, CDR2 SQIVND (reference sequence). In DNA, the CDR3 is TGTGCCAGTAGTTCGGACAGGGACACAGATACGCAGTATTTT. Its translation: CASSSDRDTDTQYF. The variable domain in full, completed from reference TRBV19 and TRBJ2-3, reads DGGITQSPKYLFRKEGQNVTLSCEQNLNHDAMYWYRQDPGQGLRLIYYSQIVNDFQKGDIAEGYSVSREKKESFPLTVTSAQKNPTAFYLCASSSDRDTDTQYFGPGTRLTVL.

A few counts support this clonotype. The chain has TRBV7-9 and TRBJ2-5; D possibly corresponds to TRBD2 (6 bases). Trimming took 10 bases from V and 0 from J, leaving 9 bases between them. The CDR3 is made up of 12 amino acids. Germline CDR1 reads SEHNR; CDR2 reads FQNEAQ (reference sequence). Written as DNA, the CDR3 is TGTGCCACGGGACTTAACCAAGAGACCCAGTACTTC. Its protein product is CATGLNQETQYF.

The chain recombines TRBV7-2 with TRBJ1-4, with 10 positions matching TRBD1. The CDR3 loop spans 14 amino acids. Trimming at V came to 3 bases and at J to 8 bases, leaving 3 bases not matched to a gene. Germline V gives CDR1 SGHTA, CDR2 FQGNSA. CDR3 nucleotides: TGTGCCAGCAGCTTCGACAGGGGGCGGGAAAAACTGTTTTTT. Its protein is CASSFDRGREKLFF.

The chain combines TRBV4-3 with TRBJ1-3; D remains ambiguous. The germline gives CDR1 LGHNA, CDR2 YSLEER. The CDR3 runs 15 residues. Between the trimmed V and J ends, which lost 0 bases and 4 bases, there was a span of 10 bases. Written as DNA, the CDR3 is TGCGCCAGCAGCCAAGATCGGTCAGCCGGAAACACCATATATTTT. It is translated as CASSQDRSAGNTIYF.

In this sample, this clonotype turned up a few times. This rearrangement joins TRBV7-9 to TRBJ1-1; D gene ambiguous. V gave up 7 bases and J gave up 0 bases, with 21 bases separating them. Looked up from germline, CDR1 is SEHNR and CDR2 is FQNEAQ (reference sequence). The CDR3 spans 17 residues. The CDR3 protein is CASTVGSDQFLNTEAFF. CDR3 bases: TGTGCCAGCACCGTAGGGTCGGACCAATTTTTGAACACTGAAGCTTTCTTT.

This clonotype turned up a few times. This chain uses TRBV2 with TRBJ1-3; D is unclear. Between the trimmed V and J ends, which lost 6 bases and 4 bases, there was a span of 19 bases. Germline V gene data show CDR1 as SNHLY and CDR2 as FYNNEI. The CDR3 is 16 residues long. This CDR3 reads CASRTARTGTGNTIYF. For the CDR3, the DNA is TGTGCCAGCAGAACAGCCAGGACGGGTACCGGAAACACCATATATTTT.

Concerning this clonotype: At one of its ends the junction is not consistent with the germline gene, which may arise from a read error. This chain uses TRBV5-3 with TRBJ2-5, with D uncertain. TRBV5-3 is placed among ORFs of uncertain function. This CDR3 contains 14 residues. CDR3 sequence reads: CASSFLTVQETQYF. The CDR3 coding sequence is TGTGCCAGCAGCTTTTTAACCGTTCAAGAGACCCAGTACTTC.

This clonotype was seen ten or more times. The chain combines TRBV7-2 with TRBJ1-1; D may be TRBD1 (5 bases). The CDR3 runs 13 residues. The V end lost 5 bases, the J end lost 0 bases, and 7 bases lay between the germline ends. Germline V gene lookup returns CDR1 SGHTA and CDR2 FQGNSA. CDR3 sequence (DNA): TGTGCCAGCAGCCGGGACCTGAACACTGAAGCTTTCTTT. This gives the protein CASSRDLNTEAFF.

The chain uses TRBV7-2 and TRBJ2-1, with 13 bases that match TRBD2. Germline loops: CDR1 SGHTA, CDR2 FQGNSA. The junction had 9 bases not matched to a gene; V was cut back by 1 base and J by 12 bases. The CDR3 length is 16 residues. The CDR3 loop reads CASSLVRGLAGSGQFF. The CDR3 bases are TGTGCCAGCAGCTTAGTACGGGGACTAGCGGGAAGTGGGCAGTTCTTC.

This clonotype was observed many times. The rearrangement joins TRBV7-2 to TRBJ2-7, with a tentative D call TRBD2 (5 bases). Germline lookup yields CDR1 SGHTA and CDR2 FQGNSA. The CDR3 is 14 residues long. V lost 0 bases and J 5 bases, leaving 11 bases between the germline ends. The CDR3 sequence is CASSLALIGDEQYF. The CDR3 bases are TGTGCCAGCAGCTTAGCCCTGATCGGGGACGAGCAGTACTTC.

This clonotype was detected many times. J is TRBJ1-6 and V is TRBV7-9; D ambiguous. The CDR3 contains 14 residues. Trimming shortened V by 4 bases and J by 10 bases, and 14 bases separated the two germline ends. CDR1 and CDR2 from the germline V gene are SEHNR and FQNEAQ (reference sequence). The CDR3 DNA reads TGTGCCAGCAGCTGGAGACAAGGAGGATCACCCCTCCACTTT. Amino acid sequence: CASSWRQGGSPLHF.

This chain links TRBV12-3 or TRBV12-4 with TRBJ2-1; no clear D gene. The CDR3 spans 18 residues. V gave up 2 bases and J gave up 0 bases, with 17 bases separating them. This CDR3 reads CASSLTRGWLSSYNEQFF. The CDR3 DNA is TGTGCCAGCAGTTTAACGCGTGGTTGGTTGAGCTCCTACAATGAGCAGTTCTTC.

This chain uses TRBV7-2 with TRBJ2-7, with TRBD1 matching over 7 bases. V trimming: 4 bases; J trimming: 4 bases; junction bases outside the gene matches: 7. The CDR3 is 14 amino acids. Germline V CDR1 and CDR2: SGHTA, FQGNSA. The CDR3 nucleotides are TGTGCCAGCAGCTCCCCGGGACAGAAGTACGAGCAGTACTTC. This sequence encodes CASSSPGQKYEQYF.

At least ten counts were recorded for this clonotype. CDR3 protein: CASSSLGRDNEQFF. CDR3 sequence (DNA): TGTGCCAGCAGTTCACTCGGACGGGACAATGAGCAGTTCTTC. J is TRBJ2-1 and V is TRBV6-2 or TRBV6-3, with D uncertain. Germline CDR1 is MNHEY and CDR2 is SVGEGT. V was trimmed by 4 bases and J by 5 bases, leaving 12 bases between them. The CDR3 length is 14 residues.

This chain connects TRBV6-2 or TRBV6-3 to TRBJ1-2; no clear D gene. CDR1 is MNHEY, CDR2 SVGEGT, per germline. V was pared by 5 bases and J by 2 bases, with 12 bases between. The CDR3 consists of 14 residues. The chain's CDR3 is CASSTSGGNYGYTF. CDR3 nucleotide sequence: TGTGCCAGCAGTACCTCGGGAGGGAACTATGGCTACACCTTC.

This clonotype showed up many times. The chain couples TRBV7-2 to TRBJ2-1; D gene ambiguous. Germline CDR1 and CDR2: SGHTA and FQGNSA. The CDR3 spans 14 residues. V lost 2 bases, J lost 3 bases, and 8 bases lay in between. CDR3 DNA: TGTGCCAGCAGCTTAATTACAGTCTACAATGAGCAGTTCTTC. Amino acid sequence: CASSLITVYNEQFF.

CDR3 amino acids: CASSQVPFGVAKNIQYF. CDR3 sequence (DNA): TGCGCCAGCAGCCAAGTTCCATTTGGGGTGGCCAAAAACATTCAGTACTTC. This chain joins TRBV4-1 and TRBJ2-4; D is undetermined. Germline CDR1 is MGHRA and CDR2 is YSYEKL. The CDR3 sequence is 17 residues long. With 1 base removed from V and 1 base from J, the gap between germline ends came to 14 bases.

V usage is TRBV6-5 and J usage is TRBJ2-2, with 13 bases fitting TRBD2. This CDR3 is built from 17 residues. Germline V gene sequence: CDR1 MNHEY, CDR2 SVGAGI. J lost 4 bases, V lost 8 bases, and 10 bases had no gene match. CDR3: CASETSGRQRGTGELFF. The CDR3 DNA sequence: TGTGCCAGCGAGACTAGCGGGAGGCAGAGGGGCACCGGGGAGCTGTTTTTT.

This clonotype has just a few counts. The chain is built from TRBV6-6 and TRBJ2-1; 12 bases are a match to TRBD2. This CDR3 contains 16 residues. Germline loops: CDR1 MNHNY, CDR2 SVGAGI (reference sequence). V trimming: 6 bases; J trimming: 5 bases; junction bases outside the gene matches: 8. This CDR3 is CASSPLGLAGNNEQFF. The DNA for the CDR3 is TGTGCCAGCAGCCCTTTAGGACTAGCGGGGAACAATGAGCAGTTCTTC.

This clonotype was observed many times. The chain is built from TRBV28 and TRBJ2-1; 9 bases are a match to TRBD2. The CDR3 is made up of 18 amino acids. V lost 2 bases and J lost 0; bases outside the gene matches: 8. CDR1 and CDR2 (germline): MDHEN, SYDVKM. This CDR3 reads CASSLRLDSGGSYNEQFF. Here the CDR3 DNA reads TGTGCCAGCAGTTTAAGGTTGGATAGCGGGGGCTCCTACAATGAGCAGTTCTTC.

This clonotype was counted between two and nine times. The chain combines TRBV20-1 with TRBJ1-5; no reliable D call. CDR3 length equals 16 residues. Germline V CDR1 and CDR2: DFQATT, SNEGSKA (reference sequence). The germline V and J ends were trimmed by 1 base and 3 bases, with 16 bases remaining between them. The CDR3 sequence: CSARARGRDDNQPQHF. In DNA form, the CDR3 reads TGCAGTGCTAGAGCCCGAGGGAGGGATGACAATCAGCCCCAGCATTTT.

Turning to this clonotype: Its ends do not fully match the called genes, so a read error is possible. The chain joins TRBV11-2 to TRBJ2-3; 9 nucleotides align to TRBD2. This CDR3 is built from 17 residues. CDR1 is SGHAT and CDR2 is FQNNGV in the germline V gene. CDR3 region: CASSFSGSSGRADAQYF. CDR3 sequence (DNA): TGTGCCAGCAGCTTTTCCGGTAGTAGCGGGAGAGCAGATGCGCAGTATTTT. Supplemented by reference TRBV11-2 and TRBJ2-3, the full variable domain reads EAGVAQSPRYKIIEKRQSVAFWCNPISGHATLYWYQQILGQGPKLLIQFQNNGVVDDSQLPKDRFSAERLKGVDSTLKIQPAKLEDSAVYLCASSFSGSSGRADAQYFGPGTRLTVL.

This clonotype has only a few counts. The CDR3 spells CASFQGPNTGELFF. CDR3 in DNA: TGCGCCAGCTTCCAGGGGCCCAACACCGGGGAGCTGTTTTTT. The gene calls are TRBV5-1 and TRBJ2-2; possible D gene TRBD1, 6 bases. V was clipped by 7 bases and J by 2 bases, with 12 bases between them. This CDR3 comprises 14 residues. CDR1 and CDR2 (germline): SGHRS, YFSETQ.

This chain uses TRBV30 with TRBJ1-3; a weak D match, TRBD1 (5 bases). Per the germline V gene, CDR1 is GTSNPN and CDR2 is SVGIG (reference sequence). Trimming left V 0 bases short and J 4 bases short, with 10 bases between. The CDR3 has 14 residues. CDR3 nucleotide sequence: TGTGCCTGGAGTGTTGGGGCAGACGGAAACACCATATATTTT. The encoded protein is CAWSVGADGNTIYF.

This chain uses TRBV20-1 with TRBJ2-7; no reliable D call. Looked up from germline, CDR1 is DFQATT and CDR2 is SNEGSKA (reference sequence). V dropped 3 bases and J dropped 4 bases, with 13 bases sitting between them. The CDR3 is 13 amino acids. The CDR3 DNA sequence: TGCAGTGCTAGTGGGCAGTTGAGGTACGAGCAGTACTTC. It encodes CSASGQLRYEQYF.

This clonotype was picked up many times. V usage is TRBV7-8 and J usage is TRBJ2-1; D tentatively reads TRBD1 or TRBD2 (5 bases each). CDR1 SGHVS and CDR2 FQNEAQ come from the germline V gene. The V and J ends lost 7 bases and 7 bases respectively, with 23 bases between them. There are 16 residues in the CDR3. The CDR3 nucleotides are TGTGCCAGCACCCTTATTGTAGGTTTAGGGACGAATGAGCAGTTCTTC. The encoded protein is CASTLIVGLGTNEQFF.